This T cell receptor (beta chain) is from a study of neoadjuvant anti-PD-1 for oral cavity cancer. Comments on this clone: Its antigen is as yet unknown.

Regarding time point: after neoadjuvant nivolumab, at surgical resection. Patients had newly diagnosed, untreated stage II-IVA oral cavity squamous cell carcinoma. V was shortened by 0 bases and J by 2 bases, with 12 bases between the two germline ends. Germline lookup yields CDR1 MGHRA and CDR2 YSYEKL. CDR3 length: 16 residues. General study findings and limits: Higher pretreatment blood Treg/Th17 ratios correlated with higher pretreatment blood and lower post-treatment tumor TCRbeta clonality.

Profiled with immunoSEQ multiplex PCR; TCRdb holds only in-frame clones, not every one. The data contain 55,000 to 75,000 clones, roughly nine tenths of them singletons. The receptor was derived from a person between 40 and 85 years old with oral cavity squamous cell carcinoma. Sequencing was performed on PBMCs, taken after nivolumab (anti-PD-1) treatment. The rearrangement joins TRBV4-1 to TRBJ2-3; tentatively, D is TRBD2 (5 bases). This CDR3 is CASSQEEKRNTDTQYF. The DNA for the CDR3 is TGCGCCAGCAGCCAAGAAGAGAAGCGGAACACAGATACGCAGTATTTT.